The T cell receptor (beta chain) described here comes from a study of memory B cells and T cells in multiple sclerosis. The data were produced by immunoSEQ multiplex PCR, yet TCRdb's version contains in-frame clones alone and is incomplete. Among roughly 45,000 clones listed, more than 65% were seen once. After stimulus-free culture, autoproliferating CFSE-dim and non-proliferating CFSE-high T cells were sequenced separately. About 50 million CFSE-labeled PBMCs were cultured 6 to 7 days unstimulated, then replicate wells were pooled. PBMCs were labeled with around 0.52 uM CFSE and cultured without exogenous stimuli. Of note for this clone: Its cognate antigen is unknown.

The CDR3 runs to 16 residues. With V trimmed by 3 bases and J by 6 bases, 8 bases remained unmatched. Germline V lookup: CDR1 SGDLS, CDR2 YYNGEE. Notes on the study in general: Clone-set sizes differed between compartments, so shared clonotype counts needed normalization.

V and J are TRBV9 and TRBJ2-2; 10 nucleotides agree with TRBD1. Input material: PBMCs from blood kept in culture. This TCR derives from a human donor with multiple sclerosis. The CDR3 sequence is CASSGPGQGLSGELFF. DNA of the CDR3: TGTGCCAGCAGCGGACCGGGACAGGGGTTGTCCGGGGAGCTGTTTTTT.